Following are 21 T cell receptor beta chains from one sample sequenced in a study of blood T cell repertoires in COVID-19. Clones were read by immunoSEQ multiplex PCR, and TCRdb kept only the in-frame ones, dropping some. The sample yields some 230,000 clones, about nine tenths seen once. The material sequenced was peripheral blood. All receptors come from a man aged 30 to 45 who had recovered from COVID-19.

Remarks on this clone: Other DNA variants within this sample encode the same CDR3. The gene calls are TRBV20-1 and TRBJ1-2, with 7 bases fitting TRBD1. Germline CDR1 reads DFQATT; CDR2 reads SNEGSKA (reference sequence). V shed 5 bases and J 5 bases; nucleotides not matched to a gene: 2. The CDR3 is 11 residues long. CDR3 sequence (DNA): TGCAGTGCTCCAGGGGGTTATGGCTACACCTTC. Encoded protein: CSAPGGYGYTF.

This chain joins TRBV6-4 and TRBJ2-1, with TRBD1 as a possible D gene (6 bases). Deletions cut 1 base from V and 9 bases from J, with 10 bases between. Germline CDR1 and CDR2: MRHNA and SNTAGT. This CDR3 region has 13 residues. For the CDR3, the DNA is TGTGCCAGCAGTGACTTAACAGGGTCTGAGCAGTTCTTC. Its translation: CASSDLTGSEQFF.

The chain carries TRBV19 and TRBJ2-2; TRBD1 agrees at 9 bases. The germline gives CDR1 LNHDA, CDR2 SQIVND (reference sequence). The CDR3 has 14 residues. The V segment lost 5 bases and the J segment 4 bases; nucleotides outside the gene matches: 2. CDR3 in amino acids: CASSRDRATGELFF. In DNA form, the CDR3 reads TGTGCCAGTAGTCGGGACAGGGCCACCGGGGAGCTGTTTTTT.

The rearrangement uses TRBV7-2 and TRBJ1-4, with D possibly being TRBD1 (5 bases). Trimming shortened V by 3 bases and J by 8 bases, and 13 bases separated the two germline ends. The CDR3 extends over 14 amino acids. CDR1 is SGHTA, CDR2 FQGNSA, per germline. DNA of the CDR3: TGTGCCAGCAGCTTCCAGGGATCTGACGAAAAACTGTTTTTT. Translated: CASSFQGSDEKLFF.

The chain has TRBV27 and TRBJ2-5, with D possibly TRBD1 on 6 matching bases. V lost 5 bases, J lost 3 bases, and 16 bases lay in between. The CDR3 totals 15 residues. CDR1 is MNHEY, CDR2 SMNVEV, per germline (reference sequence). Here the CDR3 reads CASSPRGQREETQYF. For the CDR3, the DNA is TGTGCCAGCAGTCCCCGAGGACAGAGGGAAGAGACCCAGTACTTC.

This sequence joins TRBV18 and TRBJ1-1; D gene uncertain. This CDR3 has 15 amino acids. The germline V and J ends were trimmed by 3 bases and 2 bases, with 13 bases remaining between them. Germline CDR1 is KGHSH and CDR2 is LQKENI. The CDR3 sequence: CASSPPGGYNTEAFF. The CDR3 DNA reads TGTGCCAGCTCACCCCCAGGAGGTTATAACACTGAAGCTTTCTTT.

The CDR3 loop reads CASSLFTTSGRYGELFF. Written as DNA, the CDR3 is TGTGCCAGCAGTTTATTTACGACTAGCGGGAGATACGGGGAGCTGTTTTTT. The chain uses TRBV28 and TRBJ2-2, with 12 bases lining up with TRBD2. The CDR3 has 17 residues. The germline V gene encodes CDR1 MDHEN and CDR2 SYDVKM. V shed 1 base, J shed 7 bases, and the junction held 7 bases outside the gene matches.

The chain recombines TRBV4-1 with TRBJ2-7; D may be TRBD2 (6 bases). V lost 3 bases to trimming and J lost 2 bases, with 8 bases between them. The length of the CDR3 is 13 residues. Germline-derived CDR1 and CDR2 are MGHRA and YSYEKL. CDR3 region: CASSHPGAYEQYF. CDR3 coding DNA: TGCGCCAGCAGCCACCCGGGGGCCTACGAGCAGTACTTC.

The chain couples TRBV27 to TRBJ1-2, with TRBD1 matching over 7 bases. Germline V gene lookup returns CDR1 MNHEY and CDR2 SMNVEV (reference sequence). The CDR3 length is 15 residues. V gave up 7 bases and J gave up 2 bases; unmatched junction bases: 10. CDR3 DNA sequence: TGTGCCAGCAAAAATCGTGCGACAGGGAACTATGGCTACACCTTC. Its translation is CASKNRATGNYGYTF.

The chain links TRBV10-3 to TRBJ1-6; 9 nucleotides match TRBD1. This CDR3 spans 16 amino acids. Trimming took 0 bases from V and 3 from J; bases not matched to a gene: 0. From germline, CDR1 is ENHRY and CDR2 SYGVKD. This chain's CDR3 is CAISESTGGYNSPLHF. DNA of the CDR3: TGTGCCATCAGTGAGTCGACAGGGGGCTATAATTCACCCCTCCACTTT.

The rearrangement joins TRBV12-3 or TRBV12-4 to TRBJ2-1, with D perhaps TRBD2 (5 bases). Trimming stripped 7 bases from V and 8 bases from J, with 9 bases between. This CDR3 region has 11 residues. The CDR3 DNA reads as TGTGCCAGCATCCACGGGGATGAGCAGTTCTTC. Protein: CASIHGDEQFF.

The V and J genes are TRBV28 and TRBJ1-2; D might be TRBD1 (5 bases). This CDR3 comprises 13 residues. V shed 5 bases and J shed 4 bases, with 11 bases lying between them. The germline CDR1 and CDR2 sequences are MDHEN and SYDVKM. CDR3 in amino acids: CASSIRDSYGYTF. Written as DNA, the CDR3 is TGTGCCAGCAGTATCCGGGACTCCTATGGCTACACCTTC.

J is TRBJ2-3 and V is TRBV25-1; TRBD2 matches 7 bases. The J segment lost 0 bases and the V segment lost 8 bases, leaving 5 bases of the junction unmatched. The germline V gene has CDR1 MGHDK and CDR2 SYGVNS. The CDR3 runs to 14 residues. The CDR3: CASFSGYSTDTQYF. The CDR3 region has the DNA TGTGCCAGCTTTAGCGGGTATAGCACAGATACGCAGTATTTT.

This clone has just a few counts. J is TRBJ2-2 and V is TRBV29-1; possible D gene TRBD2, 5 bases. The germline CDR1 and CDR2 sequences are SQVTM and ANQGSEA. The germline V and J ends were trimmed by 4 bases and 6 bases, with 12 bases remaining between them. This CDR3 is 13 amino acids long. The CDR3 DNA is TGCAGCGTTGCGGGGATATCGGCCGGGGAGCTGTTTTTT. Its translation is CSVAGISAGELFF.

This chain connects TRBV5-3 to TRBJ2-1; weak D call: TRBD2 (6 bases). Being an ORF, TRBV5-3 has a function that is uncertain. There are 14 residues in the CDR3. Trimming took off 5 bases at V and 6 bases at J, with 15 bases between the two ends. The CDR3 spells CARRHWDLRNEQFF. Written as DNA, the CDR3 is TGTGCCAGAAGGCACTGGGACTTACGCAATGAGCAGTTCTTC.

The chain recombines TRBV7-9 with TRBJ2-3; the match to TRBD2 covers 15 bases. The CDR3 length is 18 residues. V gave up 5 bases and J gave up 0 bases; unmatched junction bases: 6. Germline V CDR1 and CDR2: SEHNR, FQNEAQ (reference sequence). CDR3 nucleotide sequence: TGTGCCAGCAGCCGCGGACTAGCGGGGGGGGTTAGCACAGATACGCAGTATTTT. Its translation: CASSRGLAGGVSTDTQYF.

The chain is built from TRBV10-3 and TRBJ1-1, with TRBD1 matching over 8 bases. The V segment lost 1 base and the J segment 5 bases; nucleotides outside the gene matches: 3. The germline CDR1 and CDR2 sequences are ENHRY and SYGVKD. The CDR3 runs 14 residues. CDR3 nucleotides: TGTGCCATCAGTGAGTGGCAGGGGGCGACTGAAGCTTTCTTT. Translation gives CAISEWQGATEAFF.

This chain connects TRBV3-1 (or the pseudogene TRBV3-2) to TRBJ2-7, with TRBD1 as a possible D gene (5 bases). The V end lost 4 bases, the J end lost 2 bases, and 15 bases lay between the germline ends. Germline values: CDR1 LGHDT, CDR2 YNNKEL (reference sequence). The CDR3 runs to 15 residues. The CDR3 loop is CASSPSLSRAYEQYF. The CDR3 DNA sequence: TGTGCCAGCAGCCCCTCCCTCTCCAGGGCCTACGAGCAGTACTTC.

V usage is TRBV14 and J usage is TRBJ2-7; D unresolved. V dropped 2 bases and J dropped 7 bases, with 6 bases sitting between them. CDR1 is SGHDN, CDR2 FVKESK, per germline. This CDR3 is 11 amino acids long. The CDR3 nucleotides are TGTGCCAGCAGCCAATCGACAGAGCAGTACTTC. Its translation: CASSQSTEQYF. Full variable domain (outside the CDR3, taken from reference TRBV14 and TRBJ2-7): EAGVTQFPSHSVIEKGQTVTLRCDPISGHDNLYWYRRVMGKEIKFLLHFVKESKQDESGMPNNRFLAERTGGTYSTLKVQPAELEDSGVYFCASSQSTEQYFGPGTRLTVT.

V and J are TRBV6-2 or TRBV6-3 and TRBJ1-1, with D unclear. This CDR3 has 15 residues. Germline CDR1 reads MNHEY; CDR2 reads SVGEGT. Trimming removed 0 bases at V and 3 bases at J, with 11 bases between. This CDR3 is CASSYSAGRDTEAFF. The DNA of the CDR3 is TGTGCCAGCAGTTACTCGGCAGGTAGAGACACTGAAGCTTTCTTT.

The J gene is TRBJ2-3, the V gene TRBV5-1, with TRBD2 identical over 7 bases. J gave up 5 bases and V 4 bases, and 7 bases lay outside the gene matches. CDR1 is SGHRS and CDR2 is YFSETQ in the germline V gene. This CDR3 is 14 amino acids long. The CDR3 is CASSLRGVRDTQYF. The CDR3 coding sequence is TGCGCCAGCAGCCTACGGGGGGTCAGAGATACGCAGTATTTT. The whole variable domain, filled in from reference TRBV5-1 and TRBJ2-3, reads KAGVTQTPRYLIKTRGQQVTLSCSPISGHRSVSWYQQTPGQGLQFLFEYFSETQRNKGNFPGRFSGRQFSNSRSEMNVSTLELGDSALYLCASSLRGVRDTQYFGPGTRLTVL.